The rows below give T cell receptor beta chains drawn from one sample of a study of T-cell reconstitution after alpha-beta-depleted transplantation in children. TCRdb called the PCR reads again in MiXCR, with one record for every CDR3 protein. The sample lists a few hundred thousand distinct CDR3 sequences, about a tenth occurring once. The sample consisted of PBMCs from the stem cell graft donor, taken from the stem cell graft. The receptors derive from a human donor who donated a stem cell graft to a child with acute lymphoblastic leukemia. Each CDR3 is given with its conserved first and last residue. The D gene is left open where the match is weak. Size values are once, few and many counts, or a class for expanded clones, and some rows have none.

clone_size d_call j_call v_call cdr3_aa cdr3_nt
- - TRBJ2-5 TRBV5-4 CASSLAATRGQETQYF TGTGCCAGCAGCTTGGCCGCGACTAGGGGTCAAGAGACCCAGTACTTC
- TRBD2 TRBJ2-1 TRBV13 CASSRVWRAGGPGVTNEQFF TGTGCCAGCAGCCGGGTTTGGCGAGCGGGAGGGCCAGGGGTTACCAATGAGCAGTTCTTC
- - TRBJ1-6 TRBV7-2 CASSKQGRSPLHF TGTGCCAGCAGCAAACAGGGACGTTCACCCCTCCACTTT
- - TRBJ2-2 TRBV7-9 CASSLTGTHANTGELFF TGTGCCAGCAGCTTAACCGGGACACACGCGAACACCGGGGAGCTGTTTTTT
many - TRBJ1-1 TRBV27 CASSPRQGVSTEAFF TGTGCCAGCAGTCCCCGCCAGGGAGTTAGCACTGAAGCTTTCTTT
few - TRBJ2-3 TRBV5-6 CASSLPGAGSTDTQYF TGTGCCAGCAGCTTGCCAGGGGCAGGAAGCACAGATACGCAGTATTTT
- TRBD2 TRBJ2-1 TRBV7-9 CASSIAEAGVRFSEQFF TGTGCCAGCAGCATTGCGGAAGCGGGAGTCCGCTTTAGTGAGCAGTTCTTC
- TRBD2 TRBJ2-3 TRBV20-1 CSAERTSGRGDTQYF TGCAGTGCAGAAAGGACTAGCGGGAGAGGAGATACGCAGTATTTT
- - TRBJ2-1 TRBV6-4 CASSVLQEGEQFF TGTGCCAGCAGTGTTCTCCAGGAGGGTGAGCAGTTCTTC
- - TRBJ1-2 TRBV6-2/TRBV6-3 CASDGLRGPHYGYTF TGTGCCAGCGATGGGTTGCGAGGCCCACACTATGGCTACACCTTC
few - TRBJ2-7 TRBV5-4 CASSLERGRNYEQYF TGTGCCAGCAGCTTGGAACGGGGGCGTAACTACGAGCAGTACTTC
many - TRBJ1-1 TRBV10-3 CAISEQVSGNTEAFF TGTGCCATCAGTGAACAGGTCAGCGGGAACACTGAAGCTTTCTTT
few - TRBJ2-5 TRBV5-1 CASRNGASEDF TGCGCCAGCAGGAACGGGGCCTCGGAGGACTTC
- - TRBJ2-7 TRBV27 CASSFGVNSYEQYF TGTGCCAGCAGTTTCGGGGTAAACTCCTACGAGCAGTACTTC
- - TRBJ2-5 TRBV3-1 CASSQGWGQETQYF TGTGCCAGCAGCCAAGGATGGGGTCAAGAGACCCAGTACTTC
- TRBD2 TRBJ2-1 TRBV9 CASSVPSRVSGRASEQFF TGTGCCAGCAGCGTACCCTCCCGGGTGAGCGGGAGGGCGAGTGAGCAGTTCTTC
- - TRBJ1-1 TRBV4-2 CASSERVRNTEAFF TGTGCCAGCAGCGAGCGGGTTCGGAACACTGAAGCTTTCTTT
- - TRBJ2-2 TRBV28 CASSLAGLRTGELFF TGTGCCAGCAGTTTAGCGGGACTTAGAACCGGGGAGCTGTTTTTT
- - TRBJ1-2 TRBV29-1 CSVADNYGYTF TGCAGCGTTGCCGACAACTATGGCTACACCTTC
- TRBD2 TRBJ2-1 TRBV5-1 CASSLAGGEYNEQFF TGCGCCAGCAGCTTAGCGGGAGGGGAGTACAATGAGCAGTTCTTC
- TRBD1 TRBJ1-1 TRBV15 CATSSHRGYTEAFF TGTGCCACCAGCAGCCACAGGGGGTACACTGAAGCTTTCTTC
few TRBD1 TRBJ1-2 TRBV29-1 CSVFWTGGANYGYTF TGCAGCGTTTTCTGGACAGGGGGCGCGAACTATGGCTACACCTTC
- TRBD1 TRBJ1-5 TRBV20-1 CSARAKTGGGGQPQHF TGCAGTGCTAGAGCCAAGACAGGGGGCGGAGGTCAGCCCCAGCATTTT
many - TRBJ2-1 TRBV5-1 CASSLEARIDEQFF TGCGCCAGCAGCTTGGAGGCTAGGATTGATGAGCAGTTCTTC
- TRBD2 TRBJ2-1 TRBV3-1 CASTARTSGKDEQFF TGTGCCAGCACGGCCCGGACTAGCGGGAAGGATGAGCAGTTCTTC
few - TRBJ2-7 TRBV23-1 CASSQSEPTSYEQYF TGCGCCAGCAGTCAATCGGAGCCCACTTCCTACGAGCAGTACTTC
few - TRBJ2-7 TRBV7-9 CASSTASATYEQYF TGTGCCAGCAGCACAGCCAGCGCAACCTACGAGCAGTACTTC
- - TRBJ2-2 TRBV29-1 CSAEGQITGELFF TGCAGCGCTGAAGGACAGATAACCGGGGAGCTGTTTTTT
- - TRBJ2-1 TRBV5-6 CASSYTRNNEQFF TGTGCCAGCAGCTATACTAGAAACAATGAGCAGTTCTTC
- - TRBJ1-5 TRBV12-3/TRBV12-4 CASRRDLQPQHF TGTGCCAGCAGGCGGGACTTACAGCCCCAGCATTTT
- - TRBJ2-1 TRBV12-3/TRBV12-4 CASVGAGARLPYNEQFF TGTGCCAGCGTGGGGGCGGGAGCAAGACTTCCCTACAATGAGCAGTTCTTC
few TRBD2 TRBJ2-1 TRBV5-1 CASSLGGLAGDRENEQFF TGCGCCAGCAGCTTGGGTGGACTAGCGGGAGATCGAGAGAATGAGCAGTTCTTC
- - TRBJ2-7 TRBV6-1 CASSEAESYEQYF TGTGCCAGCAGTGAAGCAGAGTCCTACGAGCAGTACTTC
many - TRBJ2-7 TRBV20-1 CSARDLASYEQYF TGCAGTGCTAGAGATCTAGCGTCCTACGAGCAGTACTTC
many - TRBJ2-5 TRBV5-1 CASSLGSETQYF TGTGCCAGCAGCTTAGGCTCTGAGACCCAGTACTTC
- TRBD2 TRBJ2-1 TRBV7-3 CASSPRLAGVGYNEQFF TGTGCCAGCAGCCCGCGACTAGCGGGAGTGGGCTACAATGAGCAGTTCTTC
few TRBD2 TRBJ2-5 TRBV12-3/TRBV12-4 CASSPQAGGRQETQYF TGTGCCAGCAGTCCCCAGGCGGGGGGGCGTCAAGAGACCCAGTACTTC
few - TRBJ1-2 TRBV6-5 CASSYRTSWGSKGYTF TGTGCCAGCAGTTACCGTACTTCCTGGGGGTCTAAAGGCTACACCTTC
few - TRBJ2-2 TRBV4-1 CASSAQGLSTGELFF TGCGCCAGCAGCGCTCAGGGGTTGAGTACCGGGGAGCTGTTTTTT
few - TRBJ1-2 TRBV7-2 CASISEYGYTF TGTGCCAGCATTTCAGAATATGGCTACACCTTC
- TRBD1 TRBJ2-7 TRBV7-2 CASSYNPGQGVDEQYF TGTGCCAGCAGCTACAATCCGGGACAGGGCGTTGACGAGCAGTACTTC
many TRBD1 TRBJ2-1 TRBV4-1 CASSQGEQGDEQFF TGCGCCAGCAGCCAAGGTGAACAGGGGGATGAGCAGTTCTTC
- - TRBJ2-1 TRBV7-2 CASSPRQSSYNEQFF TGTGCCAGCAGCCCCCGACAGAGCTCCTACAATGAGCAGTTCTTC
many - TRBJ1-5 TRBV5-1 CASSLSGVGNQPQHF TGCGCCAGCAGCTTGAGTGGGGTTGGCAATCAGCCCCAGCATTTT
- - TRBJ2-7 TRBV5-1 CASSGGLRAYEQYF TGCGCCAGCAGCGGGGGACTCCGAGCCTACGAGCAGTACTTC
few - TRBJ1-2 TRBV7-9 CASSYKEGIKTNYGYTF TGTGCCAGCAGCTACAAGGAGGGGATAAAAACTAACTATGGCTACACCTTC
many - TRBJ2-2 TRBV7-3 CASCPGPNTGELFF TGTGCCAGCTGTCCAGGGCCAAACACCGGGGAGCTGTTTTTT
many - TRBJ2-4 TRBV4-1 CASSTTEGKNIQYF TGCGCCAGCAGTACCACGGAAGGCAAAAACATTCAGTACTTC
many - TRBJ2-1 TRBV4-3 CASSHRSGEYNEQFF TGCGCCAGCAGCCATCGGTCGGGAGAGTACAATGAGCAGTTCTTC
many - TRBJ1-5 TRBV27 CASSFPNQPQHF TGTGCCAGCAGCTTCCCGAATCAGCCCCAGCATTTT
- - TRBJ1-2 TRBV12-3/TRBV12-4 CASSLLAGNYGYTF TGTGCCAGCAGTTTGTTAGCAGGGAACTATGGCTACACCTTC
many TRBD1 TRBJ2-4 TRBV4-1 CASSQSPRGPGGSENIQYF TGCGCCAGCAGCCAATCCCCCCGGGGGCCAGGGGGCTCGGAAAACATTCAGTACTTC
few - TRBJ2-2 TRBV20-1 CSARAGTATGELFF TGCAGTGCTAGAGCCGGGACTGCCACCGGGGAGCTGTTTTTT
many TRBD1 TRBJ1-4 TRBV20-1 CSARGTGVDEKLFF TGCAGTGCCCGCGGGACAGGGGTAGATGAAAAACTGTTTTTT
few - TRBJ2-4 TRBV12-3/TRBV12-4 CASSLVGPGGGNIQYF TGTGCCAGCAGTTTAGTCGGGCCGGGGGGCGGAAACATTCAGTACTTC
- TRBD2 TRBJ2-1 TRBV7-3 CASSSKWREGYNEQFF TGTGCCAGCAGCTCAAAGTGGCGGGAGGGGTACAATGAGCAGTTCTTC
few - TRBJ2-7 TRBV4-1 CASSHGGGTIFGDPGGYEQYF TGCGCCAGCAGCCACGGTGGGGGCACGATTTTCGGCGACCCAGGGGGGTACGAGCAGTACTTC
- - TRBJ2-7 TRBV20-1 CSARPRHHLGYEQYF TGCAGTGCTAGACCTAGGCACCACCTTGGCTACGAGCAGTACTTC
few - TRBJ2-7 TRBV3-1 CASSLPRGAGVGEQYF TGTGCCAGCAGCCTCCCCCGGGGGGCGGGAGTAGGCGAGCAGTACTTC